The following is a T cell receptor (beta chain) sequence with its context. Its antigen is as yet unknown. The time point: baseline pretreatment blood. This sample's treatment: 15 Gy SBRT to primary tumor, nephrectomy 4 weeks later. Blood was sampled at baseline, 2 weeks and 4 weeks after SBRT. This CDR3 spans 14 amino acids. After removal of 9 bases from V and 7 bases from J, the junction contained 8 bases not matched to a gene. Per germline, CDR1 LNHDA and CDR2 SQIVND (reference sequence). The data originate from a study of radiation and T cells in renal cell carcinoma. Study-level points and caveats: Without pretreatment biopsies, baseline tumor clonotype presence was undetermined.

The data were produced by immunoSEQ multiplex PCR, yet TCRdb's version contains in-frame clones alone and is incomplete. This repertoire shows tens of thousands of clones, over 70% found once; its top ten account for 6% to 8%. The chain links TRBV19 to TRBJ1-5; 11 bases line up with TRBD1. The TCR was taken from a man in his sixties with renal cell carcinoma. The sample in question was blood, obtained from a patient whose treatment included radiotherapy and nephrectomy. The DNA for the CDR3 is TGTGCCAGCAACGGACAGGGGGCAGGCCAGCCCCAGCATTTT. Translating gives CASNGQGAGQPQHF.